One TCR beta chain is described in this entry. Its specificity is not known. These data originate in a study of blood T cells in healthy people across ages. Findings and limits, study-wide: Older individuals had lower TCR beta diversity per million T cells (the decline was roughly linear).

Then a second PCR, running roughly 7 to 11 cycles, was carried out with a sample-barcoded 5' primer and a J-beta primer mix. Each TCR beta cDNA got a 12-nucleotide random molecular identifier. Researchers report that each sample yielded at least 2.5 million CDR3-containing paired-end reads. TCRdb passed the 5' RACE reads through MiXCR, listing each CDR3 protein once. The sample records around 800,000 distinct CDR3 sequences, around 62% being singletons. PBMCs, at least 6 million per sample, were isolated. Germline loops: CDR1 LGHNT, CDR2 FRNRAP. Trimming pared 0 bases from V and 1 base from J, leaving 9 bases between. The CDR3 contains 15 residues.

Sequenced sample: blood. The receptor was derived from a young man in good health. The chain employs TRBV12-5 and TRBJ1-1; D unresolved. The CDR3 is CASGLVQGGNTEAFF. In DNA, the CDR3 is TGTGCTAGTGGTTTGGTACAAGGAGGGAACACTGAAGCTTTCTTT.